These 4 T cell receptor beta chains were all obtained from the same sample, sequenced in a study of metastatic and nonmetastatic thyroid tumors. Using MiXCR, TCRdb re-called clones from the PCR reads. This table has some 5,600 clones, 25% to 35% appearing once. Every patient underwent thyroid surgery untreated. Sequenced: adjacent normal tissue. The receptors derive from a female donor with papillary thyroid cancer or a benign thyroid nodule (not recorded which). Some clones in this sample may be carry-over from other donors' samples.

The chain is built from TRBV7-3 and TRBJ2-6; D might be TRBD1 (5 bases). The CDR3 is 14 residues long. Germline CDR1 reads SGHTA; CDR2 reads FQGTGA. The V end was cut by 2 bases, the J end by 3 bases, with 5 bases between. CDR3 amino acids: CASSLQGGANVLTF. CDR3 DNA sequence: TGTGCCAGCAGCTTACAGGGTGGGGCCAACGTCCTGACTTTC.

This clone has only a few counts. This chain links TRBV6-6 with TRBJ1-1, with D unresolved. The V and J ends lost 2 bases and 5 bases respectively, with 12 bases between them. Germline lookup yields CDR1 MNHNY and CDR2 SVGAGI (reference sequence). This CDR3 is built from 14 residues. This CDR3 reads CASSYGVTRTEAFF. The DNA for the CDR3 is TGTGCCAGCAGTTACGGGGTCACTCGGACTGAAGCTTTCTTT.

With respect to this clone: A single base separates this from a much larger clone, so it may be a read error. This rearrangement joins TRBV7-8 to TRBJ2-7, with 13 bases lining up with TRBD2. The length of the CDR3 is 18 residues. The V segment lost 5 bases and the J segment 0 bases; nucleotides outside the gene matches: 10. Germline values: CDR1 SGHVS, CDR2 FQNEAQ. This chain's CDR3 is CASSPRTSGGLISYEQYF. Here the CDR3 DNA reads TGTGCCAGCAGCCCCCGGACTAGCGGGGGCCTGATCTCCTACGAGCAGTACTTC.

This chain joins TRBV11-1 and TRBJ2-1; the match to TRBD1 covers 8 bases. The CDR3 extends over 16 amino acids. The germline CDR1 and CDR2 sequences are SGHAT and FQDESV (reference sequence). The J segment lost 1 base and the V segment lost 5 bases, leaving 7 bases of the junction unmatched. The CDR3 coding sequence is TGTGCCAGCAGCCGCCAAACAGGGGGGTCCTACAATGAGCAGTTCTTC. Its protein is CASSRQTGGSYNEQFF.